The subject of this entry is one TCR beta chain. The target antigen is unknown. CDR1 and CDR2 (germline): GTSNPN, SVGIG (reference sequence). V lost 5 bases and J lost 0, with 8 bases in between. CDR3 size: 14 residues. The sample is drawn from a study of tumor-infiltrating lymphocytes in localized non-small cell lung cancer. About the study: Tumor tissue and non-adjacent uninvolved lung came from each patient. Whole-study results and caveats: Only some patients had TCR sequencing, depending on available tissue. TCRbeta sequencing showed higher T cell infiltration in tumors than uninvolved lung. Different pieces of the same tissue went to different assays, confounding technical variation with intratumor heterogeneity.

TCRdb keeps only in-frame clones here, not all; method: immunoSEQ multiplex PCR. This table has a few thousand clones, about 96% appearing once. The material sequenced was uninvolved lung tissue not adjacent to the tumor. The chain is built from TRBV30 and TRBJ1-6; no clear D. The TCR sequence derives from a human donor with non-small cell lung cancer. DNA for the CDR3: TGTGCCTGGGGACTGAGCTCCTATAATTCACCCCTCCACTTT. Translating gives CAWGLSSYNSPLHF.